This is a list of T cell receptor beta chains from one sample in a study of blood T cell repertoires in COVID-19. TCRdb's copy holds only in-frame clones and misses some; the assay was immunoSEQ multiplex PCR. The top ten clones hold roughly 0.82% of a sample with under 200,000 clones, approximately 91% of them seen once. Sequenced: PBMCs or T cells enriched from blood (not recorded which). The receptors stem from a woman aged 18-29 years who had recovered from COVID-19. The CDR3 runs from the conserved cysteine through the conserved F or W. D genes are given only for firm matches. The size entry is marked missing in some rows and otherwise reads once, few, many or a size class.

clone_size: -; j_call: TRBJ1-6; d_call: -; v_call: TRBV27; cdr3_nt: TGTGCCAGCAGTTCCCGTCCTCTTAATTCACCCCTCCACTTT; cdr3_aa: CASSSRPLNSPLHF
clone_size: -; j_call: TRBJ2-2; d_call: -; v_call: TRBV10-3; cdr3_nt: TGTGCCATCGGGCTGGGACTCCGCGATGCCGGGGAGCTGTTTTTT; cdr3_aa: CAIGLGLRDAGELFF
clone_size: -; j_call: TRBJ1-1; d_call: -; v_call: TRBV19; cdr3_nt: TGTGCCAGTAGGAACGCTATGAGGGGAGGTGGTACTGAAGCTTTCTTT; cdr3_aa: CASRNAMRGGGTEAFF
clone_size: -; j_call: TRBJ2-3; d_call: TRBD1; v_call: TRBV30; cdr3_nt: TGTGCCTGGAGTGTAGGTTCGGGTTGGGACAGGGGTACAGATACGCAGTATTTT; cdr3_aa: CAWSVGSGWDRGTDTQYF
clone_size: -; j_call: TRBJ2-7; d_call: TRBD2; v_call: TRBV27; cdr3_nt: TGTGCCAGCAGTTTAGCCTCGGCTAGCGGTTCCTACGAGCAGTACTTC; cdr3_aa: CASSLASASGSYEQYF
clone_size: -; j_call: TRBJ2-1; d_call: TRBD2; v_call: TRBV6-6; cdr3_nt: TGTGCCAGCAGTTACTCTAGCGGGAGGGCCAATGAGCAGTTCTTC; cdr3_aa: CASSYSSGRANEQFF
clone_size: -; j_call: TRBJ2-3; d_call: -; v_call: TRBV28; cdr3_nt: TGTGCCAGCAGTCACCGCTCGGTCGGGCTAGCCAAAGGAGATACGCAGTATTTT; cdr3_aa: CASSHRSVGLAKGDTQYF
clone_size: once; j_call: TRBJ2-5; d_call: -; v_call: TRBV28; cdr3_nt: TGTGCCAGCAGTTTGGTAGCTCCGGAGACCCAGTACTTC; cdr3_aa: CASSLVAPETQYF
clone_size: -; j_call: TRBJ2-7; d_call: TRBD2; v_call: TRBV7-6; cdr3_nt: TGTGCCAGCAGCTTAGCGGTGTCTAGCGGGAGCTCCTACGAGCAGTACTTC; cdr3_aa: CASSLAVSSGSSYEQYF
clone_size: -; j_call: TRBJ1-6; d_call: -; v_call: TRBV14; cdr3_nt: TGTGCCAGCAGCCCGTCCTATTCTCACCGCTCCTATAATTCACCCCTCCACTTT; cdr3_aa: CASSPSYSHRSYNSPLHF
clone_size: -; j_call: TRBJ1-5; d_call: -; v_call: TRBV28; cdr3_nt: TGTGCCAGCAAACTGGGGCAGAATCAGCCCCAGCATTTT; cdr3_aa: CASKLGQNQPQHF
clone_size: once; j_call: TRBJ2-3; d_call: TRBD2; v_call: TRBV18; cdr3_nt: TGTGCCAGCTCACGGACTAGTGAGGATACGCAGTATTTT; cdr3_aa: CASSRTSEDTQYF
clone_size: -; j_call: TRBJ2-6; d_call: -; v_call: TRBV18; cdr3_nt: TGTGCCAGCTCACCAGTCAGGATAAGCTCTGGGGCCAACGTCCTGACTTTC; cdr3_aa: CASSPVRISSGANVLTF
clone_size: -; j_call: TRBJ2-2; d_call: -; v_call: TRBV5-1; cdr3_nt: TGCGCCAGCAGCGGAACCGCAGGGGTGAACACCGGGGAGCTGTTTTTT; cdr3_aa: CASSGTAGVNTGELFF
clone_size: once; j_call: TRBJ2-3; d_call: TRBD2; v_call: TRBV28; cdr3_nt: TGTGCCAGCACGGAATCGGGACTAGCGGTTAGAGATACGCAGTATTTT; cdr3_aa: CASTESGLAVRDTQYF
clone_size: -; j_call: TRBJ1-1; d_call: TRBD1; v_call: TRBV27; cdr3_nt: TGTGCCAGCAGTTTGGCAAGACAGGGCCACACTGAAGCTTTCTTT; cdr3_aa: CASSLARQGHTEAFF
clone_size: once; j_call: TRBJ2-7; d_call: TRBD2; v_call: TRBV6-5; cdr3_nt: TGTGCCAGCAGGCAGACTAGCGGGAGGGCTTCCGAGCAGTACTTC; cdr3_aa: CASRQTSGRASEQYF
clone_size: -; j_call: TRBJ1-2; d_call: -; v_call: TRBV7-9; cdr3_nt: TGTGCCAGCAGCTTATCTCCAGACATCTATGGCTACACCTTC; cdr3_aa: CASSLSPDIYGYTF
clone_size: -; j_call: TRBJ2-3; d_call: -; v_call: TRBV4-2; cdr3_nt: TGTGCCAGCAGCCAAGATTGGAGCAGTAGAACTAGCACAGATACGCAGTATTTT; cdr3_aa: CASSQDWSSRTSTDTQYF
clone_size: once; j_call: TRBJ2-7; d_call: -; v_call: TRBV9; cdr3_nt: TGTGCCAGCAGCGTAGCTGGGGCATCCTACGAGCAGTACTTC; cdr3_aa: CASSVAGASYEQYF
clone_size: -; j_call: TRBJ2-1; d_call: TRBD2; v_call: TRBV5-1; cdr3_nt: TGCGCCAGCAGCTTGGTAGCGGGAGAGAGGAATGAGCAGTTCTTC; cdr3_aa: CASSLVAGERNEQFF
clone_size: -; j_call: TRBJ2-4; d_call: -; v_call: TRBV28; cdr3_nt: TGTGCCAGCAGTTTAATCGGGGAAAACATTCAGTACTTC; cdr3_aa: CASSLIGENIQYF
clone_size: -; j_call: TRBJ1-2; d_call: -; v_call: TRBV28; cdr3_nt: TGTGCCAGCGGCCAAAACTATGGCTACACCTTC; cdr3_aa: CASGQNYGYTF
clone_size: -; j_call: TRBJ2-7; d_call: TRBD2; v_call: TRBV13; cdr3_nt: TGTGCCAGCAGCTCATCCGGGGAGGGTGCCTACGAGCAGTACTTC; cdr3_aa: CASSSSGEGAYEQYF
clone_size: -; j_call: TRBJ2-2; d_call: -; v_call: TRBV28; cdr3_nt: TGTGCCAGCAGCCGGTGGGGGGAAGCAACCGGGGAGCTGTTTTTT; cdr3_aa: CASSRWGEATGELFF
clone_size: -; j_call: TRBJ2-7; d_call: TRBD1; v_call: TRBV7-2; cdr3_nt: TGTGCCAGCAGCTTAGGTACAGGGGGCTTATACGAGCAGTACTTC; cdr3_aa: CASSLGTGGLYEQYF
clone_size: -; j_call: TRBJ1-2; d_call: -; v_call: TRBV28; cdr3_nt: TGTGCCAGCAGTTTAGGAGCAGGGCGCCTTGGCTACACCTTC; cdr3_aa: CASSLGAGRLGYTF
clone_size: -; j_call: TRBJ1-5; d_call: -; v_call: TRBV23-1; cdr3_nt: TGCGCCAGCAGTCTCGCAAGCGCGAATCAGCCCCAGCATTTT; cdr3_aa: CASSLASANQPQHF
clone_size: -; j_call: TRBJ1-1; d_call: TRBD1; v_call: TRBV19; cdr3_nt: TGTGCCAGTGAAGGGACAGGGGACTTCACTGAAGCTTTCTTT; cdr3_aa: CASEGTGDFTEAFF
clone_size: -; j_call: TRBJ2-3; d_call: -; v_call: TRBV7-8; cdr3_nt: TGTGCCAGCAGCTTAGGCGGGACGCTCGCAGATACGCAGTATTTT; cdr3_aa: CASSLGGTLADTQYF
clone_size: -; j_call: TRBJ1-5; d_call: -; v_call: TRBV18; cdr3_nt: TGTGCCAGCTCAGGTGCAGGTAAGCCGCCCCAGCATTTT; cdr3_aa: CASSGAGKPPQHF
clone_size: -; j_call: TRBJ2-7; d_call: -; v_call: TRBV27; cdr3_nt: TGTGCCAGCAGTAAAGGCAGGGGCGACGAGCAGTACTTC; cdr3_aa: CASSKGRGDEQYF
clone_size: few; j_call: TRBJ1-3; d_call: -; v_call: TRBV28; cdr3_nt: TGTGCCAGCAGTTTATTATCCAGGAGGGGAAACACCATATATTTT; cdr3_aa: CASSLLSRRGNTIYF
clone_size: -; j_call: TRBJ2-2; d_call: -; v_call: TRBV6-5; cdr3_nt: TGTGCCAGCAGCGGACTGGGCGGAAACACCGGGGAGCTGTTTTTT; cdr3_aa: CASSGLGGNTGELFF
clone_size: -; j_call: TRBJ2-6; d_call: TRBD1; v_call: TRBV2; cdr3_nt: TGTGCCAGCTCCGAGACAGGGTCTGGGGCCAACGTCCTGACTTTC; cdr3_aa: CASSETGSGANVLTF
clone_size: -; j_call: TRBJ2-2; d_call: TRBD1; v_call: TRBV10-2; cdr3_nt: TGCGCCAGCAGTGAGCAGGGGGCGATCACCGGGGAGCTGTTTTTT; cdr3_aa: CASSEQGAITGELFF
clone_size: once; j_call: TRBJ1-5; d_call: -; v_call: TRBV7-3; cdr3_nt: TGTGCCAGCAGCTTAGGGGTCGGACAGCAGGTTAGCAATCAGCCCCAGCATTTT; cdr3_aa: CASSLGVGQQVSNQPQHF
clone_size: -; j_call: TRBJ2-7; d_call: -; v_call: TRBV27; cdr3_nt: TGTGCCAGCAGTTTCCCTGGGGGGCTAGCGGACTTCTACGAGCAGTACTTC; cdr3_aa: CASSFPGGLADFYEQYF
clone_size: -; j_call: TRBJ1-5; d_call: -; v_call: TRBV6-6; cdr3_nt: TGTGCCAGCAGTTATCTGCGGGGCAATCAGCCCCAGCATTTT; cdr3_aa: CASSYLRGNQPQHF
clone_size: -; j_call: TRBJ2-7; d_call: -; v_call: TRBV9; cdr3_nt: TGTGCCAGCAGCGCCTTCGCTCTAGCACGAATGGGGGAGCAGTACTTC; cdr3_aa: CASSAFALARMGEQYF
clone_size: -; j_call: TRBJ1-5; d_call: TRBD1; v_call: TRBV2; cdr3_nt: TGTGCCAGCACTAAGGACAGGGGAAATCAGCCCCAGCATTTT; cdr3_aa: CASTKDRGNQPQHF
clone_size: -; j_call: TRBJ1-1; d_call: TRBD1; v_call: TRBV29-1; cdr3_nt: TGCAGCGGGAAGGGACAGGGAAGAGGGAACACTGAAGCTTTCTTT; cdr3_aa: CSGKGQGRGNTEAFF
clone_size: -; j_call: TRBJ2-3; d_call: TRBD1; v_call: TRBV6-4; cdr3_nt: TGTGCCAGCAGTGCGGGACAGGGAAAGGGATCAGATACGCAGTATTTT; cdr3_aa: CASSAGQGKGSDTQYF
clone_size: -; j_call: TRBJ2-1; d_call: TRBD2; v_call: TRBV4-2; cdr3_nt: TGTGCCAGCAGCCAAGATTGGGGACTAGCGGGAGCCAATGAGCAGTTCTTC; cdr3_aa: CASSQDWGLAGANEQFF
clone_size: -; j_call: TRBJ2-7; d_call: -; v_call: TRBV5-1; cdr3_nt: TGCGCCAGCAGCTCTGGACTCTCAAGCTCCTACGAGCAGTACTTC; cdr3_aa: CASSSGLSSSYEQYF
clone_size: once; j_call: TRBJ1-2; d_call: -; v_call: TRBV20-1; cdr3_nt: TGCAGTGCTAGCGTAGACTATGGCTACACCTTC; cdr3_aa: CSASVDYGYTF
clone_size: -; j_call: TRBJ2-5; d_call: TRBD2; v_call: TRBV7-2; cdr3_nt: TGTGCCAGCAGCCCGCCACTAGCGGGAGGGGGAGCCCAGTACTTC; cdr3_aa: CASSPPLAGGGAQYF
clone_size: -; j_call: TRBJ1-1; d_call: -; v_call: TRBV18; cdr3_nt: TGTGCCAGCTCACCAGGCTTCGCTGAAGCTTTCTTT; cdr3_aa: CASSPGFAEAFF
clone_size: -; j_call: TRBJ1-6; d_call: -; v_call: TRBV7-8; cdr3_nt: TGTGCGAGCAGTCCAATGGGGGGTGTCGCCTATAATTCACCCCTCCACTTT; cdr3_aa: CASSPMGGVAYNSPLHF
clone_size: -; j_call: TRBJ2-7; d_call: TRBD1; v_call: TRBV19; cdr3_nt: TGTGCCAGTAGTACAGGGACAGGTAACCACGAGCAGTACTTC; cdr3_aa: CASSTGTGNHEQYF
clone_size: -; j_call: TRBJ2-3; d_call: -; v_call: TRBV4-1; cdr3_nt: TGCGCCAGCAGCCAAGGACCCACAGGGTTCGACACAGATACGCAGTATTTT; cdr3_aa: CASSQGPTGFDTDTQYF
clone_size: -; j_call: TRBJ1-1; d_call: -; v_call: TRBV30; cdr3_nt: TGTGCCTGGGGGACGGACAGTATGAACACTGAAGCTTTCTTT; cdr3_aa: CAWGTDSMNTEAFF
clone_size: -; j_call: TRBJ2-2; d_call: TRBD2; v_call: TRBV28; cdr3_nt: TGTGCCAGCAGTGTAGCGGGAGGGCCGAACACCGGGGAGCTGTTTTTT; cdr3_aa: CASSVAGGPNTGELFF
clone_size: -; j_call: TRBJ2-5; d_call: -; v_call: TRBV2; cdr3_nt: TGTGCCAGCTCGGGAATCGAGGAGACCCAGTACTTC; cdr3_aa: CASSGIEETQYF
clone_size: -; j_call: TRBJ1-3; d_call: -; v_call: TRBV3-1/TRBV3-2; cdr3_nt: TGTGCCAGCAGTCAAAGTGGGGGCTACTCTGGAAACACCATATATTTT; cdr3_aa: CASSQSGGYSGNTIYF